These 2 T cell receptor beta chains originate from one sample sequenced in a study of T cell responses to AZD1222 COVID-19 vaccine (dated by TCRdb to about 2021). What the time point label conveys for this sample: baseline before first vaccination. Preparation of the library involved the immunoSEQ multiplex PCR assay. Entries here come from immuneACCESS through TCRdb and include only in-frame sequences with V and J called. Some clones fail to appear in such tables; in the studies checked, an unresolved V gene covers under half of the shortfall, and the cause of the remainder is unknown. This sample is represented by more than 95,000 clones; roughly 90% of them were singletons. Of the sample, around 4% falls within the top ten clones. The source was peripheral blood, collected on day 0 of AZD1222 vaccination. Source of these receptors: an adult in good health.

The gene calls are TRBV2 and TRBJ1-5, with D possibly TRBD1 on 6 matching bases. This CDR3 comprises 15 residues. The V gene lost 5 bases and the J gene lost 9 bases, with 20 bases spanning the gap. Germline V CDR1 and CDR2: SNHLY, FYNNEI. The CDR3 coding sequence is TGTGCCAGCAGTTTGGGACAAGGGTGGGATCTGCCCCAGCATTTT. As protein: CASSLGQGWDLPQHF.

The chain is built from TRBV5-1 and TRBJ2-5; TRBD1 matches at 8 bases. The CDR3 has 15 residues. V gave up 0 bases and J gave up 3 bases; unmatched junction bases: 4. Germline CDR1 SGHRS, CDR2 YFSETQ. The CDR3 sequence: CASSLGGQGKETQYF. The CDR3 DNA is TGCGCCAGCAGCTTGGGAGGACAGGGTAAAGAGACCCAGTACTTC.